This is a list of T cell receptor beta chains from one sample in a study of Ad26.COV2.S vaccination and SARS-CoV-2 variants. Data came from immunoSEQ multiplex PCR; TCRdb stores just in-frame clones and leaves some out. This repertoire shows about half a million clones, approximately 90% found once; its top ten account for about 1.7%. The sequenced sample was peripheral blood, obtained in a trial of Ad26.COV2.S vaccine versus placebo. All receptors derive from a person between 18 and 60 years old who received the Ad26.COV2.S COVID-19 vaccine or a placebo. The CDR3 runs from the conserved cysteine through the conserved F or W. D genes are given only for firm matches. For some rows the clone size is stated as once, few or many, or as a class when expanded; others skip it.

V,D,J,size,DNA,CDR3
TRBV3-1/TRBV3-2,NA,TRBJ1-6,many,TGTGCCAGCAGCCAAGCGGGCCAACAGGGCTTATCACCCCTCCACTTT,CASSQAGQQGLSPLHF
TRBV5-5,TRBD1,TRBJ1-2,NA,TGTGCCAGCAGCCAGGGGGTGTTTGTTGGCTACACCTTC,CASSQGVFVGYTF
TRBV19,TRBD1,TRBJ2-7,NA,TGTGCCAGTAGCGACTTAACAGGGGACCCCTACGAGCAGTACTTC,CASSDLTGDPYEQYF
TRBV19,NA,TRBJ2-2,NA,TGTGCCAGTAGTCGCGGCAAGGGAACCGGGGAGCTGTTTTTT,CASSRGKGTGELFF
TRBV3-1/TRBV3-2,NA,TRBJ1-2,NA,TGTGCCAGCAGCCAGGGTTCTCATGGCTACACCTTC,CASSQGSHGYTF
TRBV15,TRBD1,TRBJ2-7,few,TGTGCCACCAGCAGAGATCCACAGGGGACCTACGAGCAGTACTTC,CATSRDPQGTYEQYF
TRBV9,TRBD2,TRBJ2-3,NA,TGTGCCAGCAGCGGGACTAGCGGCCACACAGATACGCAGTATTTT,CASSGTSGHTDTQYF
TRBV4-2,NA,TRBJ2-7,once,TGTGCCAGCAGCCAAGATCAACGGGGATCCTACGAGCAGTACTTC,CASSQDQRGSYEQYF
TRBV27,NA,TRBJ1-1,NA,TGTGCCAGCAGTTTTCACAGGGCGATAGGAACTGAAGCTTTCTTT,CASSFHRAIGTEAFF
TRBV13,TRBD2,TRBJ2-5,NA,TGTGCCAGCAGCTCCCCACTAGCGGGGGAACCAGAGACCCAGTACTTC,CASSSPLAGEPETQYF
TRBV30,NA,TRBJ1-1,NA,TGTGCCTGGATAGGGCTAGAACGCATGAACACTGAAGCTTTCTTT,CAWIGLERMNTEAFF
TRBV4-1,TRBD2,TRBJ2-2,NA,TGCGCCAGCAAACGGGGGGGCATAGGCCTTGACACCGGGGAGCTGTTTTTT,CASKRGGIGLDTGELFF
TRBV4-1,NA,TRBJ1-6,NA,TGCGCCAGCAGCCAAGACAGGGGTAACTCACCCCTCCACTTT,CASSQDRGNSPLHF
TRBV13,NA,TRBJ2-5,NA,TGTGCCAGCAGCCCCCGGACAGTCCAAGAGACCCAGTACTTC,CASSPRTVQETQYF
TRBV28,NA,TRBJ2-7,NA,TGTGCCAGCAGTTGGAGGGGTTACAGGGCCAGGGCCATTTCGTCCTACGAGCAGTACTTC,CASSWRGYRARAISSYEQYF
TRBV6-5,TRBD2,TRBJ2-7,NA,TGTGCCAGCAAAAAGAGGCTAGCGGACTCCTACGAGCAGTACTTC,CASKKRLADSYEQYF
TRBV19,NA,TRBJ2-1,NA,TGTGCCAGTAGTACCGGGACCGGGTGGGGCAATGAGCAGTTCTTC,CASSTGTGWGNEQFF
TRBV7-2,NA,TRBJ2-3,NA,TGTGCCAGCCGGAAGGGCAGGGGCACAGATACGCAGTATTTT,CASRKGRGTDTQYF
TRBV6-6,NA,TRBJ1-2,NA,TGTGCCAGCAGTTACTTGGACACGAACTATGGCTACACCTTC,CASSYLDTNYGYTF
TRBV6-5,NA,TRBJ2-5,NA,TGTGCCAGCAGTTACTCGAAATCCCACGCGGAGACCCAGTACTTC,CASSYSKSHAETQYF
TRBV4-1,NA,TRBJ2-7,NA,TGCGCCAGCAGCCAAGACAGGGGATTTTACGAGCAGTACTTC,CASSQDRGFYEQYF
TRBV27,NA,TRBJ2-5,NA,TGTGCCAGCACCATAAAAGGGCAGGACCTCCAAGAGACCCAGTACTTC,CASTIKGQDLQETQYF
TRBV30,NA,TRBJ2-5,once,TGTGCCTCCATCGTGGCAGGGGTAAAGACCCAGTACTTC,CASIVAGVKTQYF
TRBV27,NA,TRBJ2-7,NA,TGTGCCAGCAGTTTATCCCCCGTTCGAGGAGGTTACGAGCAGTACTTC,CASSLSPVRGGYEQYF
TRBV6-5,NA,TRBJ2-5,NA,TGTGCCAGCAGTTACGGAAACGAGGAGTGGGAGACCCAGTACTTC,CASSYGNEEWETQYF
TRBV9,TRBD1,TRBJ2-1,NA,TGTGCCAGCAGCGTAGTTTCCGGGACAGGGGGCTATGAGCAGTTCTTC,CASSVVSGTGGYEQFF
TRBV20-1,TRBD2,TRBJ2-5,NA,TGCAGTGCTAGTCCGGGACTAGCGGGAGAGACCCAGTACTTC,CSASPGLAGETQYF
TRBV7-8,NA,TRBJ2-4,NA,TGTGCCAGCAGCTTAAAAACAGGGACGACTATAGCCAAAAACATTCAGTACTTC,CASSLKTGTTIAKNIQYF
TRBV6-2/TRBV6-3,NA,TRBJ1-2,NA,TGTGCCAGCAGTTCTGGGCTTAACTATGGTTACACCTTC,CASSSGLNYGYTF
TRBV25-1,TRBD1,TRBJ2-7,NA,TGTGCCAGCAGTTCGGGACAGGGCCACTACGAGCAGTACTTC,CASSSGQGHYEQYF
TRBV28,NA,TRBJ1-5,NA,TGTGCCAGCAGGGCGGCCACCAATCAGCCCCAGCATTTT,CASRAATNQPQHF
TRBV5-5,NA,TRBJ2-3,NA,TGTGCCAGCAGCTTGGGACCAACAGATACGCAGTATTTT,CASSLGPTDTQYF
TRBV5-1,TRBD1,TRBJ2-6,once,TGCGCCAGCAGCGGGAGTACAGGGGTCGACCCCTCTGGGGCCAACGTCCTGACTTTC,CASSGSTGVDPSGANVLTF
TRBV15,TRBD1,TRBJ1-2,NA,TGTGCCACCAGCAGAGCCGGGACAGCTCCTGGCTACACCTTC,CATSRAGTAPGYTF
TRBV7-9,NA,TRBJ1-1,once,TGTGCCAGCAGCTTAGGGCGGTTTGAAGCTTTCTTT,CASSLGRFEAFF
TRBV7-9,NA,TRBJ2-5,once,TGTGCCAGCAGCTCCACAGGCCTCCAGACCCAGTACTTC,CASSSTGLQTQYF
TRBV28,TRBD1,TRBJ2-7,once,TGTGCCAGCAGTAAGGACAGGGCACTCCATCAGAGAGAGCAGTACTTC,CASSKDRALHQREQYF
TRBV10-3,NA,TRBJ1-5,NA,TGTGCCATCAGTGATATTTTGGAGGGCCAGCCCCAGCATTTT,CAISDILEGQPQHF
TRBV19,NA,TRBJ1-4,NA,TGTGCCAGTAGTATATCGGGGACTGGAGGAAACCAACTGTTTTTT,CASSISGTGGNQLFF
TRBV25-1,NA,TRBJ1-1,NA,TGTGCCAGCAGTGAGCTCGCGACAGCGGGGAACACTGAAGCTTTCTTT,CASSELATAGNTEAFF
TRBV5-4,TRBD1,TRBJ2-5,NA,TGTGCCAGCAGCCTCGGGACAGGGATCGACCAAGAGACCCAGTACTTC,CASSLGTGIDQETQYF
TRBV4-2,NA,TRBJ1-5,NA,TGTGCCAGCAGCCAAGCCCCGGATCAGCCCCAGCATTTT,CASSQAPDQPQHF
TRBV2,NA,TRBJ1-2,NA,TGTGCCAGCAGCCGTGACAGCACTCTGCACAACTATGGCTACACCTTC,CASSRDSTLHNYGYTF
TRBV7-9,NA,TRBJ1-1,NA,TGTGCCAGCAGCTTGGTTCATGGGAGGGAGAACACTGAAGCTTTCTTT,CASSLVHGRENTEAFF
TRBV18,NA,TRBJ1-4,NA,TGTGCCAGCTCACCACTAGAGGAGGTTAATGAAAAACTGTTTTTT,CASSPLEEVNEKLFF